This TCR beta chain was profiled in a study of blood T cell repertoires in COVID-19. About the research overall: PBMCs, B-cell-depleted T cells, or T cells provided the cDNA or gDNA that made up the material.

Living in about two dozen US areas, the participants were between about 18 and 100 years of age. Original analysis: Amplification from reference gene primers served as the basis for estimated nucleated cell counts. The method was immunoSEQ multiplex PCR; TCRdb's version includes in-frame clones alone and lacks a portion of them. V, J and clone size derive from that table, while D and trimming were established from the DNA sequence. Among 260,000 or so clones listed, 83% were seen once. The source of this sequence is a woman between 35 and 50 years old who had been exposed to COVID-19. Sequencing was carried out using PBMCs or T cells enriched from blood (not recorded which).

The CDR3: CASRQGAGQPQHF. The CDR3 DNA sequence: TGTGCCAGCAGACAGGGTGCGGGTCAGCCCCAGCATTTT. V usage is TRBV6-5 and J usage is TRBJ1-5; possible D gene TRBD1, 6 bases. Germline loops: CDR1 MNHEY, CDR2 SVGAGI. This CDR3 is 13 amino acids long. Trimming pared 6 bases from V and 6 bases from J, leaving 12 bases between.